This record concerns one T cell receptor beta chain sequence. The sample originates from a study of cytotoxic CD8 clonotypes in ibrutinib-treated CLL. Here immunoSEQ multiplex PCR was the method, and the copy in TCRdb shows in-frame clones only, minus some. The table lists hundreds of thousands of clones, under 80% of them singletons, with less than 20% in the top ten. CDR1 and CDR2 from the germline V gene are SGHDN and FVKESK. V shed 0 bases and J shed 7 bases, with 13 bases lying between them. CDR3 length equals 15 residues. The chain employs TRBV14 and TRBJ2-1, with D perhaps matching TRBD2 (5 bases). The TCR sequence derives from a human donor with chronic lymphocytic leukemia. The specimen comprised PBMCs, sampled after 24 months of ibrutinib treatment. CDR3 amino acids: CASSQDIWGANEQFF. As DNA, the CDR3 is TGTGCCAGCAGCCAAGATATATGGGGAGCAAATGAGCAGTTCTTC.